Here is one T cell receptor beta chain with its context. Its antigen is unknown. The PCR was carried out with 60 Vbeta primers and 13 Jbeta primers. Sequencing used immunoSEQ multiplex PCR; TCRdb keeps in-frame clones, though not all of them. The data hold 100,000 to 150,000 clones, with approximately 80% observed a single time. This record belongs to a study of cytomegalovirus exposure and HLA in healthy donors. Study results and caveats: TCR beta chains numbering some 150 were designated cytomegalovirus-associated.

Germline CDR1 LNHNV, CDR2 YYDKDF (reference sequence). V lost 3 bases and J lost 11, with 16 bases in between. This CDR3 contains 13 residues. This chain uses TRBV15 with TRBJ2-5; D may be TRBD1 (5 bases). The clonotype originates from a woman aged 60-75 years in good health and CMV-seronegative. The sample comprised PBMCs. CDR3 region: CATSRSQGGEQYF. The CDR3 bases are TGTGCCACCAGCAGGTCCCAGGGCGGAGAGCAGTACTTC.